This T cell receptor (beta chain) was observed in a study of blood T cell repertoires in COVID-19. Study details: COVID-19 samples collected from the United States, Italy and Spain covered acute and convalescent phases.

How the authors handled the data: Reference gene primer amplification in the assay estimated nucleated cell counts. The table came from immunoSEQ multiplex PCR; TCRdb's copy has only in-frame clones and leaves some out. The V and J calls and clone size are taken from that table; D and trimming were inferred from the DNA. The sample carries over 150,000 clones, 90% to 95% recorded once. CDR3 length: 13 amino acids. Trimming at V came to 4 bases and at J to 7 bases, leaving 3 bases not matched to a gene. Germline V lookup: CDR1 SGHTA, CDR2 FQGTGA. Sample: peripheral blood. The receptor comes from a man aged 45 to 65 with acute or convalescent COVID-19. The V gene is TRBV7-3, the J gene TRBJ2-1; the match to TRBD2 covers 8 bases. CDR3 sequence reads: CASSSASGNEQFF. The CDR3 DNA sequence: TGTGCCAGCAGCTCGGCTAGCGGGAATGAGCAGTTCTTC.